The next 28 T cell receptor beta chains were all read from a single sample in a study of cytomegalovirus exposure and HLA in healthy donors. PCR amplification relied on 60 Vbeta primers (plus 13 Jbeta primers). Clones were sequenced by immunoSEQ multiplex PCR, and TCRdb holds only the in-frame ones, with some missing. The top ten hold 1% to 1.5% of the sample, which has 150,000 to 200,000 clones, about 9% seen once. The specimen sequenced was PBMCs. Source of these receptors: a woman in her 30s in good health and CMV-seropositive.

The table lists this clone with a few counts. V usage is TRBV29-1 and J usage is TRBJ2-1; 11 bases agree with TRBD1. J lost 14 bases, V lost 6 bases, and 6 bases had no gene match. CDR3 length: 11 residues. The germline V gene encodes CDR1 SQVTM and CDR2 ANQGSEA. CDR3 sequence: CSVDRTGGKFF. The CDR3 DNA reads as TGCAGCGTCGACCGGACAGGGGGCAAGTTCTTC.

This clone has more than one count but fewer than ten. The genes are TRBV6-1 and TRBJ2-5, with 7 bases aligning to TRBD1. This CDR3 contains 15 residues. CDR1 and CDR2 (germline): MNHNS, SASEGT. The trim removed 7 bases at V and 4 bases at J, leaving 12 bases unmatched. The CDR3 bases are TGTGCCAGCATTCGGGGTGGGACAGCCCGAGAGACCCAGTACTTC. Translation gives CASIRGGTARETQYF.

The table lists this clone with a few counts. The chain recombines TRBV5-1 with TRBJ2-3; tentative D call: TRBD2 (5 bases). Per the germline V gene, CDR1 is SGHRS and CDR2 is YFSETQ. Trimming cost V 4 bases and J 5 bases, with 17 bases left between them. The CDR3 loop spans 15 amino acids. The CDR3 DNA follows: TGCGCCAGCAGCCGCTTGGAGGCGTTGGGAGATACGCAGTATTTT. This sequence encodes CASSRLEALGDTQYF.

The chain has TRBV7-7 and TRBJ2-5, with D possibly TRBD2 on 6 matching bases. The ends were cut back, 6 bases at V and 4 bases at J, with 12 bases in the middle. CDR1 is SSHAT, CDR2 FNYEAQ, per germline (reference sequence). CDR3 length equals 13 residues. The CDR3 reads CASRSRGAETQYF. Written as DNA, the CDR3 is TGTGCCAGCAGGTCCCGCGGGGCAGAGACCCAGTACTTC.

This clone was observed once. The V gene is TRBV9, the J gene TRBJ1-2, with D perhaps matching TRBD1 (5 bases). Germline CDR1 is SGDLS and CDR2 is YYNGEE. Trimming removed 7 bases at V and 1 base at J, with 23 bases between. The CDR3 has 17 residues. The DNA of the CDR3 is TGTGCCAGCCAGGGCCCGTCTCCCCCGAGTTATAACTATGGCTACACCTTC. Translating it yields CASQGPSPPSYNYGYTF.

This clone occurred a few times. The V call is TRBV4-1, the J call TRBJ2-2; 8 positions match TRBD1. J was trimmed by 2 bases and V by 1 base; bases with no gene match: 6. The CDR3 is 17 residues long. Germline V gives CDR1 MGHRA, CDR2 YSYEKL. CDR3 sequence: CASSQVPRGLNTGELFF. The CDR3 DNA is TGCGCCAGCAGCCAAGTCCCCAGGGGGCTTAACACCGGGGAGCTGTTTTTT.

This clone was seen only a few times. CDR3 region: CASSYFPGAPDTQYF. CDR3 DNA: TGTGCCAGCAGTTACTTTCCTGGGGCCCCAGATACGCAGTATTTT. The rearrangement uses TRBV6-5 and TRBJ2-3; the D gene is possibly TRBD1 (5 bases). The CDR3 spans 15 residues. CDR1 is MNHEY, CDR2 SVGAGI, per germline. Trimming took off 1 base at V and 4 bases at J, with 12 bases between the two ends.

This CDR3 reads CASSLYRGGSYEQYF. For the CDR3, the DNA is TGTGCCAGCAGTTTATACAGGGGGGGATCCTACGAGCAGTACTTC. V gene TRBV28 combines with J gene TRBJ2-7, with D perhaps matching TRBD1 (8 bases). This CDR3 is 15 amino acids long. V shed 1 base and J shed 1 base, with 11 bases lying between them. Germline lookup yields CDR1 MDHEN and CDR2 SYDVKM.

In this sample, this clone turned up a few times. The V call is TRBV5-1, the J call TRBJ2-3; D may be TRBD1 (6 bases). V lost 10 bases to trimming and J lost 2 bases, with 17 bases between them. Per the germline V gene, CDR1 is SGHRS and CDR2 is YFSETQ. The CDR3 runs 14 residues. CDR3 sequence (DNA): TGCGCCTCCTCTGAGGGGGATGTCACAGATACGCAGTATTTT. Translating it yields CASSEGDVTDTQYF.

The chain uses TRBV6-1 and TRBJ2-3; weak D call: TRBD2 (7 bases). CDR1 and CDR2 (germline): MNHNS, SASEGT. The germline V and J ends were trimmed by 4 bases and 5 bases, with 28 bases remaining between them. The CDR3 contains 19 residues. The CDR3 loop reads CASSARGGAIAALGDTQYF. CDR3 coding DNA: TGTGCCAGCAGTGCAAGGGGGGGGGCCATAGCGGCCCTCGGAGATACGCAGTATTTT.

The chain carries TRBV6-5 and TRBJ2-1; TRBD2 is a possible D gene (7 bases). CDR3 length: 14 amino acids. Deletions cut 8 bases from V and 12 bases from J, with 23 bases between. Germline CDR1 is MNHEY and CDR2 is SVGAGI. CDR3 residues: CASGRDSLRGGQFF. The CDR3 region has the DNA TGTGCCAGCGGGAGGGACTCGCTCAGGGGTGGGCAGTTCTTC.

This clone was detected only a few times. The gene calls are TRBV6-1 and TRBJ1-5; no clear D. This CDR3 region has 16 residues. V was trimmed by 1 base and J by 0 bases, leaving 10 bases between them. Germline V gene data show CDR1 as MNHNS and CDR2 as SASEGT. The CDR3 loop is CASSEVIAHSNQPQHF. The CDR3 DNA reads TGTGCCAGCAGTGAAGTGATTGCACATAGCAATCAGCCCCAGCATTTT.

In its sample, this clone was seen a few times. The J gene is TRBJ2-7, the V gene TRBV5-6; a possible D gene is TRBD1 (5 bases). Germline CDR1 is SGHDT and CDR2 is YYEEEE. This CDR3 is built from 12 residues. V shed 0 bases and J shed 6 bases, with 7 bases lying between them. The CDR3 DNA is TGTGCCAGCAGCTTGGGACAGTTCGAGCAGTACTTC. This translates into CASSLGQFEQYF.

The rearrangement uses TRBV19 and TRBJ2-3; D is unclear. The V gene lost 3 bases and the J gene lost 6 bases, with 10 bases spanning the gap. The length of the CDR3 is 13 residues. The germline V gene encodes CDR1 LNHDA and CDR2 SQIVND (reference sequence). The CDR3 spells CASSIRARDTQYF. Here the CDR3 DNA reads TGTGCCAGTAGTATTCGCGCTCGGGATACGCAGTATTTT.

This clone occurred a few times. The genes are TRBV12-2 and TRBJ2-1; the table's D call of TRBD2 was not tested on the DNA. TRBV12-2 is reported as a pseudogene. This CDR3 is built from 12 residues. CDR3 bases: TGTGCAAGTCTCTTTAGCGGGATGGAGCAGTTCTTC. Protein sequence: CASLFSGMEQFF.

The chain links TRBV6-5 to TRBJ2-1; the match to TRBD1 covers 7 bases. V gave up 0 bases and J gave up 4 bases; unmatched junction bases: 3. Looked up from germline, CDR1 is MNHEY and CDR2 is SVGAGI. This CDR3 is 15 amino acids long. The CDR3 protein is CASSYSGTAYNEQFF. CDR3 nucleotides: TGTGCCAGCAGTTACTCGGGGACAGCATACAATGAGCAGTTCTTC.

The V and J genes are TRBV5-6 and TRBJ1-2; TRBD1 matches 11 bases. The V gene's germline CDR1 is SGHDT and CDR2 YYEEEE. Trimming at V came to 4 bases and at J to 8 bases, leaving 7 bases not matched to a gene. The CDR3 has 14 residues. CDR3: CASSIGTGGRGYTF. The CDR3 nucleotides read TGTGCCAGCAGCATTGGGACAGGGGGAAGAGGCTACACCTTC.

V is TRBV5-6 and J is TRBJ1-1; D is unresolved. The CDR3 consists of 14 residues. Trimming removed 2 bases from V and 0 bases from J, with 8 bases in between. Germline CDR1 is SGHDT and CDR2 is YYEEEE. CDR3 region: CASSLENMNTEAFF. The CDR3 nucleotides are TGTGCCAGCAGCTTAGAGAATATGAACACTGAAGCTTTCTTT.

This chain's CDR3 is CAAGTSGISYEQYF. CDR3 coding DNA: TGTGCCGCCGGGACTAGCGGGATATCCTACGAGCAGTACTTC. The rearrangement uses TRBV30 and TRBJ2-7, with 13 nucleotides matching TRBD2. Germline CDR1 is GTSNPN and CDR2 is SVGIG (reference sequence). Trimming removed 8 bases from V and 1 base from J; junction bases left unmatched: 5. The CDR3 consists of 14 residues.

This clone came up a few times. The chain carries TRBV7-9 and TRBJ1-5; 7 bases align to TRBD1. The germline V gene encodes CDR1 SEHNR and CDR2 FQNEAQ (reference sequence). V shed 2 bases, J shed 2 bases, and the junction held 6 bases outside the gene matches. The CDR3 has 16 residues. CDR3 amino acids: CASSLIAGGGNQPQHF. In DNA form, the CDR3 reads TGTGCCAGCAGCTTAATTGCAGGGGGAGGCAATCAGCCCCAGCATTTT.

This clone came up a few times. The chain employs TRBV6-5 and TRBJ2-7; 10 bases map to TRBD2. Germline CDR1 is MNHEY and CDR2 is SVGAGI. With 4 bases clipped from V and 2 bases from J, the junction kept 8 bases outside the gene matches. The CDR3 runs 16 residues. The CDR3 coding sequence is TGTGCCAGCAGTTCAACACAAGCGGGAGGGCCCTACGAGCAGTACTTC. This sequence encodes CASSSTQAGGPYEQYF.

This clone was observed a few times. The J gene is TRBJ1-5, the V gene TRBV30, with TRBD1 as a possible D gene (5 bases). This CDR3 contains 16 residues. Between the trimmed V and J ends, which lost 4 bases and 0 bases, there was a span of 16 bases. Germline assignment: CDR1 GTSNPN and CDR2 SVGIG (reference sequence). CDR3 DNA: TGTGCCTGGACCCCCCCAGGGTTTGATAGCAATCAGCCCCAGCATTTT. Its protein product is CAWTPPGFDSNQPQHF.

The chain uses TRBV19 and TRBJ1-3; 7 nucleotides match TRBD1. The CDR3 contains 13 residues. CDR1 LNHDA and CDR2 SQIVND come from the germline V gene (reference sequence). With V trimmed by 8 bases and J by 0 bases, 1 base remained unmatched. CDR3 sequence (DNA): TGTGCCAGTGACAGGGCCTCTGGAAACACCATATATTTT. It yields the protein CASDRASGNTIYF.

Notes on this clone: Compared with germline, one end of the junction differs, possibly owing to a read error. The rearrangement joins TRBV5-5 to TRBJ1-4, with D tentatively TRBD1 (5 bases). CDR1 SGHKS and CDR2 YYEKEE come from the germline V gene (reference sequence). CDR3 length: 14 amino acids. The CDR3 loop is CASTLTVINEKLFF. The CDR3 DNA follows: TGTGCCAGCACCTTGACAGTTATTAATGAAAAACTGTTTTTT.

The chain joins TRBV7-3 to TRBJ2-1; 12 bases are a match to TRBD2. The CDR3 runs to 18 residues. CDR1 and CDR2 (germline): SGHTA, FQGTGA. With 5 bases clipped from V and 0 bases from J, the junction kept 8 bases outside the gene matches. DNA of the CDR3: TGTGCCAGCAGCCCCCTGACTAGCGGGAGACCCTCCTACAATGAGCAGTTCTTC. This codes for CASSPLTSGRPSYNEQFF.

This clone was counted only a few times. The chain uses TRBV30 and TRBJ2-1; 8 nucleotides agree with TRBD1. The CDR3 extends over 14 amino acids. Germline CDR1 reads GTSNPN; CDR2 reads SVGIG (reference sequence). J gave up 7 bases and V 3 bases, and 8 bases lay outside the gene matches. This chain's CDR3 is CAWRELDRENEQFF. The DNA for the CDR3 is TGTGCCTGGAGGGAACTGGACAGGGAAAATGAGCAGTTCTTC.

This clone was seen a few times. J is TRBJ2-2 and V is TRBV11-3; 9 bases fit TRBD2. The CDR3 sequence is 19 residues long. CDR1 is SGHNT, CDR2 YENEEA, per germline. V gave up 0 bases and J gave up 4 bases; unmatched junction bases: 12. The CDR3 bases are TGTGCCAGCAGCTTAGATGCACGGTTAGCGGGAGAGGTCACCGGGGAGCTGTTTTTT. Its translation: CASSLDARLAGEVTGELFF.

The rearrangement joins TRBV29-1 to TRBJ2-7; 12 nucleotides agree with TRBD2. Germline V lookup: CDR1 SQVTM, CDR2 ANQGSEA. J was trimmed by 2 bases and V by 6 bases; bases with no gene match: 5. This CDR3 is 14 amino acids long. The CDR3 reads CSVLGTSGPYEQYF. The CDR3 DNA sequence: TGCAGCGTCCTGGGGACTAGCGGGCCCTACGAGCAGTACTTC.